This is a list of T cell receptor beta chains from one sample in a study of identical twins. TCRdb reanalysed the 5' RACE reads using MiXCR and keeps one entry per CDR3 protein. Seen here are roughly 480,000 distinct CDR3 sequences, 20% to 25% observed once, and the top ten hold 2.9%. Separately, the same data were catalogued under a study of T cells expressing NK-cell markers.

Sequencing was performed on CD4+ T cells sorted from blood. Every receptor here comes from a woman between 18 and 29 years old in good health. Each CDR3 is given with its conserved first and last residue. The order of the fields is clone size, D gene, J gene, V gene, CDR3 protein, CDR3 DNA. The D gene is left open where the match is weak. Clone size, where shown, is once, few, many, or a class for clones that have expanded.

clone size: NA
D gene: TRBD2
J gene: TRBJ2-1
V gene: TRBV10-3
CDR3 protein: CAITGLAGDDEQFF
CDR3 DNA: TGTGCCATCACCGGACTAGCGGGGGACGATGAGCAGTTCTTC

clone size: many
D gene: NA
J gene: TRBJ2-1
V gene: TRBV5-1
CDR3 protein: CASSFVDNEQFF
CDR3 DNA: TGCGCCAGCAGCTTCGTTGACAATGAGCAGTTCTTC

clone size: NA
D gene: NA
J gene: TRBJ1-5
V gene: TRBV20-1
CDR3 protein: CSARPYSNQPQHF
CDR3 DNA: TGCAGTGCCAGACCGTATAGCAATCAGCCCCAGCATTTT

clone size: few
D gene: NA
J gene: TRBJ2-3
V gene: TRBV7-9
CDR3 protein: CASSPFDRDTQYF
CDR3 DNA: TGTGCCAGCAGTCCATTTGACCGGGATACGCAGTATTTT

clone size: NA
D gene: NA
J gene: TRBJ2-1
V gene: TRBV5-1
CDR3 protein: CASSLPLSEQFF
CDR3 DNA: TGCGCCAGCAGCTTACCCCTTAGTGAGCAGTTCTTC

clone size: NA
D gene: TRBD1
J gene: TRBJ2-5
V gene: TRBV12-3/TRBV12-4
CDR3 protein: CASSLKTGSQETQYF
CDR3 DNA: TGTGCCAGCAGTTTAAAGACAGGGAGCCAAGAGACCCAGTACTTC

clone size: few
D gene: TRBD2
J gene: TRBJ2-3
V gene: TRBV5-6
CDR3 protein: CASSSGLAGDTQYF
CDR3 DNA: TGTGCCAGCAGCTCGGGACTAGCGGGAGATACGCAGTATTTT

clone size: NA
D gene: NA
J gene: TRBJ2-2
V gene: TRBV5-1
CDR3 protein: CASSLERGRGTGELFF
CDR3 DNA: TGCGCCAGCAGCTTGGAGCGGGGCAGGGGTACCGGGGAGCTGTTTTTT

clone size: NA
D gene: TRBD1
J gene: TRBJ1-1
V gene: TRBV19
CDR3 protein: CASNQGGEAFF
CDR3 DNA: TGTGCCAGCAATCAGGGGGGGGAAGCTTTCTTT

clone size: NA
D gene: NA
J gene: TRBJ1-6
V gene: TRBV20-1
CDR3 protein: CSAIDRPFYNSPLHF
CDR3 DNA: TGCAGTGCCATCGACAGACCGTTCTATAATTCACCCCTCCACTTT

clone size: many
D gene: TRBD2
J gene: TRBJ2-7
V gene: TRBV5-1
CDR3 protein: CASSLLIAGSHEQYF
CDR3 DNA: TGCGCCAGCAGCTTATTGATAGCGGGATCCCACGAGCAGTACTTC

clone size: NA
D gene: NA
J gene: TRBJ2-5
V gene: TRBV29-1
CDR3 protein: CSVMDPGKTQYF
CDR3 DNA: TGCAGCGTAATGGACCCCGGGAAGACCCAGTACTTC

clone size: NA
D gene: TRBD2
J gene: TRBJ2-7
V gene: TRBV20-1
CDR3 protein: CSAPDGTNPYEQYF
CDR3 DNA: TGCAGTGCCCCAGACGGGACTAATCCCTACGAGCAGTACTTC

clone size: NA
D gene: TRBD2
J gene: TRBJ2-1
V gene: TRBV11-2
CDR3 protein: CASSSRRGGRDEQFF
CDR3 DNA: TGTGCCAGCAGCTCCCGGCGGGGGGGCCGTGATGAGCAGTTCTTC

clone size: NA
D gene: NA
J gene: TRBJ2-2
V gene: TRBV12-3/TRBV12-4
CDR3 protein: CASILRGAGTGELFF
CDR3 DNA: TGTGCCAGCATCCTTAGGGGGGCAGGCACCGGGGAGCTGTTTTTT

clone size: few
D gene: NA
J gene: TRBJ1-1
V gene: TRBV10-3
CDR3 protein: CAAQGRGTEAFF
CDR3 DNA: TGTGCCGCCCAGGGCAGGGGCACTGAAGCTTTCTTT

clone size: NA
D gene: NA
J gene: TRBJ1-4
V gene: TRBV20-1
CDR3 protein: CSASTRQGEKLFF
CDR3 DNA: TGCAGTGCTAGTACCAGGCAGGGGGAAAAACTGTTTTTT

clone size: NA
D gene: TRBD1
J gene: TRBJ2-1
V gene: TRBV5-1
CDR3 protein: CASSQGADYNEQFF
CDR3 DNA: TGCGCCAGCAGCCAGGGGGCAGACTACAATGAGCAGTTCTTC

clone size: NA
D gene: NA
J gene: TRBJ1-2
V gene: TRBV20-1
CDR3 protein: CSARQNNYGYTF
CDR3 DNA: TGCAGTGCTAGGCAGAATAACTATGGCTACACCTTC

clone size: NA
D gene: TRBD2
J gene: TRBJ2-2
V gene: TRBV12-3/TRBV12-4
CDR3 protein: CASRGYIGRTGELFF
CDR3 DNA: TGTGCCAGCAGGGGATACATCGGGAGGACCGGGGAGCTGTTTTTT

clone size: few
D gene: NA
J gene: TRBJ2-1
V gene: TRBV6-5
CDR3 protein: CASSWTNEQFF
CDR3 DNA: TGTGCCAGCAGTTGGACAAATGAGCAGTTCTTC

clone size: NA
D gene: TRBD2
J gene: TRBJ2-1
V gene: TRBV20-1
CDR3 protein: CSARRAGGRDEQFF
CDR3 DNA: TGCAGTGCTAGAAGGGCGGGAGGAAGGGATGAGCAGTTCTTC

clone size: NA
D gene: TRBD1
J gene: TRBJ2-3
V gene: TRBV9
CDR3 protein: CASSTWGQGLTDTQYF
CDR3 DNA: TGTGCCAGCAGCACGTGGGGACAGGGCCTTACAGATACGCAGTATTTT

clone size: NA
D gene: NA
J gene: TRBJ2-3
V gene: TRBV9
CDR3 protein: CASSVGPFTDTQYF
CDR3 DNA: TGTGCCAGCAGCGTAGGCCCCTTCACAGATACGCAGTATTTT

clone size: NA
D gene: NA
J gene: TRBJ1-5
V gene: TRBV28
CDR3 protein: CASGLFGQPQHF
CDR3 DNA: TGTGCCAGTGGACTTTTCGGTCAGCCCCAGCATTTT

clone size: NA
D gene: NA
J gene: TRBJ1-1
V gene: TRBV3-1
CDR3 protein: CASTRELNVMTQAFF
CDR3 DNA: TGTGCCAGCACCAGAGAGTTGAACGTAATGACTCAAGCTTTCTTT

clone size: NA
D gene: NA
J gene: TRBJ2-2
V gene: TRBV24-1
CDR3 protein: CATSVSNTGELFF
CDR3 DNA: TGTGCCACCAGTGTTTCTAACACCGGGGAGCTGTTTTTT

clone size: NA
D gene: NA
J gene: TRBJ1-5
V gene: TRBV10-3
CDR3 protein: CAIRRAENQPQHF
CDR3 DNA: TGTGCCATCAGGCGGGCCGAAAATCAGCCCCAGCATTTT

clone size: few
D gene: NA
J gene: TRBJ2-7
V gene: TRBV20-1
CDR3 protein: CSAYRQSSSYEQYF
CDR3 DNA: TGCAGTGCTTATAGACAGTCTAGCTCCTACGAGCAGTACTTC

clone size: NA
D gene: NA
J gene: TRBJ1-5
V gene: TRBV6-2/TRBV6-3
CDR3 protein: CASNESNQPQHF
CDR3 DNA: TGTGCCAGCAATGAAAGCAATCAGCCCCAGCATTTT

clone size: NA
D gene: NA
J gene: TRBJ1-4
V gene: TRBV7-2
CDR3 protein: CASSLTRQNEKLFF
CDR3 DNA: TGTGCCAGCAGCTTAACAAGACAGAATGAAAAACTGTTTTTT

clone size: NA
D gene: TRBD1
J gene: TRBJ1-3
V gene: TRBV5-1
CDR3 protein: CASSQTGTRNTIYF
CDR3 DNA: TGCGCCAGCAGCCAGACAGGGACGAGAAACACCATATATTTT

clone size: few
D gene: NA
J gene: TRBJ1-1
V gene: TRBV12-3/TRBV12-4
CDR3 protein: CASSFTANEAFF
CDR3 DNA: TGTGCCAGCAGTTTTACAGCCAATGAAGCTTTCTTT

clone size: NA
D gene: NA
J gene: TRBJ2-7
V gene: TRBV5-1
CDR3 protein: CASSKAEGYEQYF
CDR3 DNA: TGCGCCAGCAGCAAAGCGGAGGGCTACGAGCAGTACTTC

clone size: NA
D gene: TRBD2
J gene: TRBJ2-3
V gene: TRBV12-5
CDR3 protein: CASGTSGAGDTQYF
CDR3 DNA: TGTGCTAGTGGTACTAGCGGTGCAGGGGATACGCAGTATTTT

clone size: NA
D gene: NA
J gene: TRBJ2-4
V gene: TRBV27
CDR3 protein: CASSLLRDKNIQYF
CDR3 DNA: TGTGCCAGCAGTTTACTCCGGGACAAAAACATTCAGTACTTC

clone size: few
D gene: TRBD2
J gene: TRBJ2-7
V gene: TRBV20-1
CDR3 protein: CSASLADEQYF
CDR3 DNA: TGCAGTGCTTCACTAGCGGACGAGCAGTACTTC

clone size: NA
D gene: NA
J gene: TRBJ1-1
V gene: TRBV12-3/TRBV12-4
CDR3 protein: CASSLLGSVMNTEAFF
CDR3 DNA: TGTGCCAGCAGTTTACTGGGGTCGGTTATGAACACTGAAGCTTTCTTT

clone size: NA
D gene: TRBD2
J gene: TRBJ2-7
V gene: TRBV7-6
CDR3 protein: CASSLGKTSSEQYF
CDR3 DNA: TGTGCCAGCAGCTTAGGCAAGACTAGCTCCGAGCAGTACTTC

clone size: NA
D gene: NA
J gene: TRBJ2-1
V gene: TRBV5-1
CDR3 protein: CASSFYYNEQFF
CDR3 DNA: TGCGCCAGCAGCTTTTACTACAATGAGCAGTTCTTC

clone size: NA
D gene: NA
J gene: TRBJ2-1
V gene: TRBV20-1
CDR3 protein: CSARRQVSAVYNEQFF
CDR3 DNA: TGCAGTGCTAGACGGCAGGTCTCAGCAGTTTACAATGAGCAGTTCTTC

clone size: NA
D gene: TRBD1
J gene: TRBJ2-2
V gene: TRBV9
CDR3 protein: CASSVATAGGYTGELFF
CDR3 DNA: TGTGCCAGCAGCGTAGCTACCGCAGGGGGATACACCGGGGAGCTGTTTTTT

clone size: NA
D gene: NA
J gene: TRBJ2-1
V gene: TRBV24-1
CDR3 protein: CATSDASGGAYNEQFF
CDR3 DNA: TGTGCCACCAGTGATGCTAGTGGAGGGGCCTACAATGAGCAGTTCTTC

clone size: few
D gene: NA
J gene: TRBJ2-4
V gene: TRBV5-1
CDR3 protein: CASSGNLNIQYF
CDR3 DNA: TGCGCCAGCAGCGGGAACTTAAACATTCAGTACTTC

clone size: few
D gene: TRBD1
J gene: TRBJ1-4
V gene: TRBV20-1
CDR3 protein: CSAADRATNEKLFF
CDR3 DNA: TGCAGTGCTGCGGACAGGGCAACTAATGAAAAACTGTTTTTT

clone size: few
D gene: NA
J gene: TRBJ2-1
V gene: TRBV6-5
CDR3 protein: CASSYRRGSYNEQFF
CDR3 DNA: TGTGCCAGCAGTTACAGGCGGGGCTCCTACAATGAGCAGTTCTTC

clone size: many
D gene: NA
J gene: TRBJ1-1
V gene: TRBV12-3/TRBV12-4
CDR3 protein: CASSFVLVAFF
CDR3 DNA: TGTGCCAGCAGTTTTGTCCTCGTTGCTTTCTTT

clone size: NA
D gene: NA
J gene: TRBJ2-7
V gene: TRBV3-1
CDR3 protein: CASSRDVAGGSYEQYF
CDR3 DNA: TGTGCCAGCAGCCGAGATGTGGCTGGGGGCAGCTACGAGCAGTACTTC

clone size: NA
D gene: NA
J gene: TRBJ2-5
V gene: TRBV20-1
CDR3 protein: CSASYRGRELETQYF
CDR3 DNA: TGCAGTGCTAGTTACAGGGGACGGGAGTTGGAGACCCAGTACTTC

clone size: NA
D gene: NA
J gene: TRBJ2-3
V gene: TRBV5-1
CDR3 protein: CASSLFGTSTDTQYF
CDR3 DNA: TGCGCCAGCAGCTTGTTTGGCACTAGCACAGATACGCAGTATTTT

clone size: NA
D gene: TRBD2
J gene: TRBJ2-2
V gene: TRBV11-2
CDR3 protein: CASSRRGTSGTGGELFF
CDR3 DNA: TGTGCCAGCAGCCGAAGGGGGACTAGCGGGACGGGCGGGGAGCTGTTTTTT

clone size: NA
D gene: NA
J gene: TRBJ1-1
V gene: TRBV12-3/TRBV12-4
CDR3 protein: CASSFHGAGTEAFF
CDR3 DNA: TGTGCCAGCAGTTTTCACGGGGCAGGAACTGAAGCTTTCTTT

clone size: NA
D gene: NA
J gene: TRBJ2-3
V gene: TRBV4-3
CDR3 protein: CASSQDVTDTDTQYF
CDR3 DNA: TGCGCCAGCAGCCAAGATGTGACAGACACAGATACGCAGTATTTT

clone size: NA
D gene: NA
J gene: TRBJ2-5
V gene: TRBV7-2
CDR3 protein: CASSLYRETQYF
CDR3 DNA: TGTGCCAGCAGTCTCTACAGGGAGACCCAGTACTTC